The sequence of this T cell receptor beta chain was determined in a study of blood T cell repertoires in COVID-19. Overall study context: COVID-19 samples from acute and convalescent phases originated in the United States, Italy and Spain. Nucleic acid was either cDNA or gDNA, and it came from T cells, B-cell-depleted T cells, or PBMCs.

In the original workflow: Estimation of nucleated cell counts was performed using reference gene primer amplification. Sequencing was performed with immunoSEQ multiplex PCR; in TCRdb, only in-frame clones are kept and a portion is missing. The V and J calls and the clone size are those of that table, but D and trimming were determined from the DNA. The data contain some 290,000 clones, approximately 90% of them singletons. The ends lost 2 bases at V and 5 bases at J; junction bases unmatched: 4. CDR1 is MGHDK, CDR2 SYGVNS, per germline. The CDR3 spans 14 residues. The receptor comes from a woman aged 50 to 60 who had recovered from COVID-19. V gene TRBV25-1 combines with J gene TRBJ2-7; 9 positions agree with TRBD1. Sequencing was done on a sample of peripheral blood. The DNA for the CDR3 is TGTGCCAGCAGTGAAGGGACAGGGTATCACGAGCAGTACTTC. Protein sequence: CASSEGTGYHEQYF.